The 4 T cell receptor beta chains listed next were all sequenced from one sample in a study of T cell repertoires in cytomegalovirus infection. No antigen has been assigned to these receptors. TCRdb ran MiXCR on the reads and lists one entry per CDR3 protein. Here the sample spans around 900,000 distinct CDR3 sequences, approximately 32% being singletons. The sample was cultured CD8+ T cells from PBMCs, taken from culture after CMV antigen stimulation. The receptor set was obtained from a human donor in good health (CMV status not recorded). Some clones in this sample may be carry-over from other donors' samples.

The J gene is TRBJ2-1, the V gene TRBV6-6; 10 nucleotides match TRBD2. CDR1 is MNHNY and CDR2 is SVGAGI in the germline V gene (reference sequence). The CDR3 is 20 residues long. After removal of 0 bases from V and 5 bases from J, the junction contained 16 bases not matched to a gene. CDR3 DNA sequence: TGTGCCAGCAGTTACTCCTTGGCTAGCGGGGGCCCCGAAGTCCACAATGAGCAGTTCTTC. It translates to CASSYSLASGGPEVHNEQFF.

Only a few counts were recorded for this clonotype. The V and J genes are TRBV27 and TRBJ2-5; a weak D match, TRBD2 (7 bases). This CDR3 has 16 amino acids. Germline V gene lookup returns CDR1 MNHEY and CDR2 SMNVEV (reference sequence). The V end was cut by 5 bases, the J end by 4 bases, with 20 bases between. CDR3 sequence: CASSIWGGGGGETQYF. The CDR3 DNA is TGTGCCAGCAGTATTTGGGGCGGGGGCGGGGGAGAGACCCAGTACTTC.

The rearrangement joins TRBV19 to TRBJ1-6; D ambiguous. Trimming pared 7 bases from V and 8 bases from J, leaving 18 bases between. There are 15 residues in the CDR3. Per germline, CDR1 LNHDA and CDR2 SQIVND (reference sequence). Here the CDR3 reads CASIGGTPLDSPLHF. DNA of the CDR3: TGTGCCAGTATCGGCGGTACTCCATTGGATTCACCCCTCCACTTT.

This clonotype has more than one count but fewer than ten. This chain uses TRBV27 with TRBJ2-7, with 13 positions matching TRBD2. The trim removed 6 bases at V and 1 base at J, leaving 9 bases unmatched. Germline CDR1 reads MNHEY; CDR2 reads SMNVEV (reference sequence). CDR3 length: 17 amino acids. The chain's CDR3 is CASSIVGLAGFSYEQYF. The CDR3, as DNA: TGTGCCAGCAGCATAGTGGGACTAGCGGGGTTTTCCTACGAGCAGTACTTC.